These 8 T cell receptor beta chains were all obtained from the same sample, sequenced in a study of blood T cell repertoires in COVID-19 (dated by TCRdb to 2020 to 2021). Library prep was done by the immunoSEQ multiplex PCR assay. This immuneACCESS table, as held by TCRdb, lists in-frame sequences with V and J called but not all clones. Of the missing ones, under half trace to an unresolved V gene in checked studies; the others have no known cause. The sample data list tens of thousands of clones, and approximately 91% of these were observed just once. The leading ten clones occupy 30% to 45% of the sample. Sequencing was done on a sample of peripheral blood. The receptors derive from a man aged 55-75 years with active or convalescent COVID-19.

The rearrangement joins TRBV7-9 to TRBJ1-6; no reliable D call. Germline V gives CDR1 SEHNR, CDR2 FQNEAQ (reference sequence). The ends were cut back, 3 bases at V and 0 bases at J, with 6 bases in the middle. The CDR3 runs 15 residues. CDR3 amino acids: CASSLRGSYNSPLHF. The CDR3 DNA sequence: TGTGCCAGCAGCTTGCGGGGCTCCTATAATTCACCCCTCCACTTT.

This chain joins TRBV6-5 and TRBJ1-1; D might be TRBD1 (5 bases). The CDR3 spans 15 residues. Germline CDR1 reads MNHEY; CDR2 reads SVGAGI. With 4 bases removed from V and 3 bases from J, the gap between germline ends came to 15 bases. CDR3 nucleotide sequence: TGTGCCAGCAGTTCCCTTCGGGGGGTGGACACTGAAGCTTTCTTT. Amino acids: CASSSLRGVDTEAFF.

The chain is built from TRBV6-5 and TRBJ2-5; D perhaps matches TRBD2 (6 bases). V gave up 9 bases and J gave up 2 bases, with 19 bases separating them. The germline V gene has CDR1 MNHEY and CDR2 SVGAGI. This CDR3 comprises 15 residues. For the CDR3, the DNA is TGTGCCAGTCTATTTGGGGGGAGAGGGCAAGAGACCCAGTACTTC. Amino acids: CASLFGGRGQETQYF.

The CDR3 bases are TGTGCCAGCAGTGGACAGGTCAACTATGGCTACACCTTC. As protein: CASSGQVNYGYTF. This rearrangement joins TRBV2 to TRBJ1-2, with D perhaps TRBD1 (6 bases). CDR3 length: 13 amino acids. V gave up 4 bases and J gave up 2 bases, with 8 bases separating them. In germline, CDR1 is SNHLY, CDR2 FYNNEI.

The rearrangement joins TRBV4-3 to TRBJ2-7; perhaps TRBD2 as D (5 bases). CDR3 length: 15 residues. Between the trimmed V and J ends, which lost 0 bases and 6 bases, there was a span of 15 bases. CDR1 is LGHNA and CDR2 is YSLEER in the germline V gene. The CDR3 reads CASSQDSSRDREQYF. Written as DNA, the CDR3 is TGCGCCAGCAGCCAAGATTCGAGTCGGGATCGCGAGCAGTACTTC.

V is TRBV7-2 and J is TRBJ2-2; TRBD2 agrees at 11 bases. The CDR3 sequence is 16 residues long. CDR1 and CDR2 (germline): SGHTA, FQGNSA. The junction had 6 bases not matched to a gene; V was cut back by 5 bases and J by 4 bases. The CDR3 loop is CASSQLAGVGTGELFF. CDR3 nucleotide sequence: TGTGCCAGCAGCCAACTAGCGGGAGTCGGCACCGGGGAGCTGTTTTTT.

The chain combines TRBV7-9 with TRBJ2-7, with TRBD1 matching 8 bases. The CDR3 sequence is 15 residues long. CDR1 is SEHNR, CDR2 FQNEAQ, per germline (reference sequence). V shed 5 bases and J 2 bases; nucleotides not matched to a gene: 8. Here the CDR3 DNA reads TGTGCCAGCAGCCCCCGGACAGGGAGACCCTACGAGCAGTACTTC. This sequence encodes CASSPRTGRPYEQYF.

The chain combines TRBV5-1 with TRBJ2-7; the D gene is possibly TRBD2 (6 bases). Trimming took 1 base from V and 4 from J, leaving 24 bases between them. This CDR3 contains 18 residues. The germline CDR1 and CDR2 sequences are SGHRS and YFSETQ. The CDR3 bases are TGCGCCAGCAGCTTGTTACCCTCAACAGGACGGGGGTCATACGAGCAGTACTTC. Translated: CASSLLPSTGRGSYEQYF. The full variable domain, completed using reference TRBV5-1 and TRBJ2-7, is KAGVTQTPRYLIKTRGQQVTLSCSPISGHRSVSWYQQTPGQGLQFLFEYFSETQRNKGNFPGRFSGRQFSNSRSEMNVSTLELGDSALYLCASSLLPSTGRGSYEQYFGPGTRLTVT.